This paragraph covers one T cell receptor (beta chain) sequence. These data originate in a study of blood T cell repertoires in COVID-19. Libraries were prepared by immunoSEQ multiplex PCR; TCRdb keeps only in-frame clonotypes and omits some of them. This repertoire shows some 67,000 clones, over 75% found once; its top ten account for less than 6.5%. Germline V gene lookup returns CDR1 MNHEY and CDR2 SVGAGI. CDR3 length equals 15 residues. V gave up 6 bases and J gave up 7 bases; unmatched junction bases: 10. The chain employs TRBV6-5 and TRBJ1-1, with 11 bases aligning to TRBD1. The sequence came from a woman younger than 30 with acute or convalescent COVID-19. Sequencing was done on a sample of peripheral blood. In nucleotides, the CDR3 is TGTGCCAGCAGCAGACCGGGACAGGGGGTCGGTGAAGCTTTCTTT. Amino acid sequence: CASSRPGQGVGEAFF.